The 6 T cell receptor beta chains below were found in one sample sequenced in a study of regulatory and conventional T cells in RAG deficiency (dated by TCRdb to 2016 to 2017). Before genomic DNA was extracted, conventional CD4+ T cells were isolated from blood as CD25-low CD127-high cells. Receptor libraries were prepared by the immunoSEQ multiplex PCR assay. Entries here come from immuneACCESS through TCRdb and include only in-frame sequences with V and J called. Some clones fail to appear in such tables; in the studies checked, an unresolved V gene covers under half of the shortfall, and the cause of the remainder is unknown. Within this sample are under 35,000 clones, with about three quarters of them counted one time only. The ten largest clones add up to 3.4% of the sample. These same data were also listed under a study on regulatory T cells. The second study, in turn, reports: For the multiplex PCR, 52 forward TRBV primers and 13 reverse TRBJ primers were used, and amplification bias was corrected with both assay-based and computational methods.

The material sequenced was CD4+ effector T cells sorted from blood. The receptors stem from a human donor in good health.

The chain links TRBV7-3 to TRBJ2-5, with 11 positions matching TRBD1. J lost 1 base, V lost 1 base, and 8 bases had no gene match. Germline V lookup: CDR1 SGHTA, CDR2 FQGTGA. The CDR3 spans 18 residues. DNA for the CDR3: TGTGCCAGCAGCTTAAGGAGTCCCGGGACAGGGGGCCAAGAGACCCAGTACTTC. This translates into CASSLRSPGTGGQETQYF.

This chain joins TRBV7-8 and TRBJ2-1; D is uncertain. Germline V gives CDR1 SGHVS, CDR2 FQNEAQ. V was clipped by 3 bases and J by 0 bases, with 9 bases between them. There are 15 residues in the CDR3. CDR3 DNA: TGTGCCAGCAGCTTTCGAAGGACCTCCTACAATGAGCAGTTCTTC. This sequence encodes CASSFRRTSYNEQFF.

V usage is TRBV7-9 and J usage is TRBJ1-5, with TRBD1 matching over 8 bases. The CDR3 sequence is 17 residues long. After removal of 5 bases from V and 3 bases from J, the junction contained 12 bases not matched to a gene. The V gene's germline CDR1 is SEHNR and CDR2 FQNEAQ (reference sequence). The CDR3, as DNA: TGTGCCAGCAGCCCCATAGGAGCAGGGGGCGTCAATCAGCCCCAGCATTTT. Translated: CASSPIGAGGVNQPQHF.

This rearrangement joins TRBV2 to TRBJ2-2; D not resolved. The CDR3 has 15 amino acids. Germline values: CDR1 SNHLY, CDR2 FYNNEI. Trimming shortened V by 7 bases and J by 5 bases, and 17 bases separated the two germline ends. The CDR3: CASKEFRLETGELFF. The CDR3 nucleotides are TGTGCCAGCAAAGAGTTCAGGTTGGAGACCGGGGAGCTGTTTTTT.

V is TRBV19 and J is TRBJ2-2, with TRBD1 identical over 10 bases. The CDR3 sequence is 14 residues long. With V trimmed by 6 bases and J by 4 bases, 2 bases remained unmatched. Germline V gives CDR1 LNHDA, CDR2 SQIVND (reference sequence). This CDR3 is CASSRDRGTGELFF. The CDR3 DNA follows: TGTGCCAGTAGCCGGGACAGGGGCACCGGGGAGCTGTTTTTT. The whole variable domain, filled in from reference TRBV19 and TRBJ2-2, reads DGGITQSPKYLFRKEGQNVTLSCEQNLNHDAMYWYRQDPGQGLRLIYYSQIVNDFQKGDIAEGYSVSREKKESFPLTVTSAQKNPTAFYLCASSRDRGTGELFFGEGSRLTVL.

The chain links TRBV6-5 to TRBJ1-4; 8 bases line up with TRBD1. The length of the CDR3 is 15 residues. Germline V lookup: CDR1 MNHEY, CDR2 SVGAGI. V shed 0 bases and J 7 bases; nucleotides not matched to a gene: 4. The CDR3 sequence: CASSYSRGQGEKLFF. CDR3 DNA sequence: TGTGCCAGCAGTTACTCCCGCGGACAGGGTGAAAAACTGTTTTTT.